This T cell receptor beta chain originates from a study of shared clonotypes between healthy human individuals. Investigators divided CD4+ cells into CD45RA+ naive and CD45RA-negative memory subsets. Sequenced by immunoSEQ multiplex PCR; TCRdb stores in-frame clones only, minus some. Among around 2.1 million clones listed, nearly 97% were seen once. Germline CDR1 is SGHNT and CDR2 is YYREEE (reference sequence). The V gene lost 4 bases and the J gene lost 1 base, with 17 bases spanning the gap. The CDR3 runs 16 residues. The source material was naive CD4+ T cells sorted from blood. Documented subset: CD45RA+ positively selected. The source of this sequence is a young man in good health. The chain has TRBV5-4 and TRBJ1-2, with D unresolved. The CDR3 coding sequence is TGTGCCAGCAGCCCGTGGAACCAGTCTTATAACTATGGCTACACCTTC. Translating gives CASSPWNQSYNYGYTF.